Each of the 7 T cell receptor beta chains below was sequenced from the same sample in a study of blood T cell repertoires in COVID-19. Libraries were prepared by immunoSEQ multiplex PCR; TCRdb keeps only in-frame clonotypes and omits some of them. Among tens of thousands of clones listed, around 86% were seen once. Sequenced sample: peripheral blood. The receptors were gathered from a human donor in a cohort sampled during active COVID-19.

J is TRBJ1-1 and V is TRBV28; TRBD1 might be the D (5 bases). Germline-derived CDR1 and CDR2 are MDHEN and SYDVKM. This CDR3 has 14 amino acids. Trimming cost V 4 bases and J 1 base, with 10 bases left between them. The DNA of the CDR3 is TGTGCCAGCAGTTCCACGGACACGAACACTGAAGCTTTCTTT. Amino acids: CASSSTDTNTEAFF.

The chain links TRBV15 to TRBJ2-7; D is undetermined. The CDR3 is 15 amino acids. With 1 base removed from V and 7 bases from J, the gap between germline ends came to 17 bases. The germline V gene has CDR1 LNHNV and CDR2 YYDKDF (reference sequence). The CDR3 spells CATSRGYDSLREQYF. The CDR3 region has the DNA TGTGCCACCAGCAGAGGCTACGACTCACTACGAGAGCAGTACTTC. Using reference TRBV15 and TRBJ2-7 for the parts outside the CDR3, the full variable domain is DAMVIQNPRYQVTQFGKPVTLSCSQTLNHNVMYWYQQKSSQAPKLLFHYYDKDFNNEADTPDNFQSRRPNTSFCFLDIRSPGLGDTAMYLCATSRGYDSLREQYFGPGTRLTVT.

This clone was recorded only once. The gene calls are TRBV3-1 (or the pseudogene TRBV3-2) and TRBJ1-2, with D possibly TRBD1 on 5 matching bases. The CDR3 is made up of 13 amino acids. Germline CDR1 LGHDT, CDR2 YNNKEL (reference sequence). V was clipped by 6 bases and J by 5 bases, with 13 bases between them. The DNA of the CDR3 is TGTGCCAGCAGTCCAAGGGGATGGTATGGCTACACCTTC. Amino acid sequence: CASSPRGWYGYTF.

The chain uses TRBV28 and TRBJ2-1; 7 bases fit TRBD2. The CDR3 extends over 12 amino acids. Trimming at V came to 11 bases and at J to 3 bases, leaving 4 bases not matched to a gene. CDR1 and CDR2 (germline): MDHEN, SYDVKM. The CDR3 DNA follows: TGTGCCGCAAGCGGGAACTACAATGAGCAGTTCTTC. This sequence encodes CAASGNYNEQFF.

The chain carries TRBV19 and TRBJ1-6; D gene uncertain. V was pared by 6 bases and J by 0 bases, with 15 bases between. The CDR3 is 17 amino acids. CDR1 is LNHDA and CDR2 is SQIVND in the germline V gene (reference sequence). The CDR3 here is CASSSKATGSYNSPLHF. In nucleotides, the CDR3 is TGTGCCAGTAGCAGTAAAGCGACCGGCTCCTATAATTCACCCCTCCACTTT.

The chain joins TRBV6-5 to TRBJ1-1, with D perhaps TRBD1 (6 bases). This CDR3 has 12 amino acids. Germline CDR1 reads MNHEY; CDR2 reads SVGAGI. The V and J ends lost 5 bases and 8 bases respectively, with 12 bases between them. The chain's CDR3 is CASSRTGFEAFF. The CDR3 DNA sequence: TGTGCCAGCAGTAGAACAGGGTTCGAAGCTTTCTTT.

This clone occurred once. This chain uses TRBV5-1 with TRBJ2-1; tentatively, D is TRBD2 (5 bases). Trimming pared 2 bases from V and 4 bases from J, leaving 7 bases between. Germline V gene data show CDR1 as SGHRS and CDR2 as YFSETQ. The CDR3 sequence is 13 residues long. CDR3 bases: TGCGCCAGCAGCTTTGGACTTTACAATGAGCAGTTCTTC. Translated: CASSFGLYNEQFF. Filled out from reference TRBV5-1 and TRBJ2-1, the complete variable domain reads KAGVTQTPRYLIKTRGQQVTLSCSPISGHRSVSWYQQTPGQGLQFLFEYFSETQRNKGNFPGRFSGRQFSNSRSEMNVSTLELGDSALYLCASSFGLYNEQFFGPGTRLTVL.